Listed below are T cell receptor beta chains from one sample, sequenced in a study of shared clonotypes between healthy human individuals. Measured with immunoSEQ multiplex PCR; TCRdb has only the in-frame clones, and not every one. The sample holds some 2.4 million clones, roughly 93% seen once. The sample comprised naive CD4+ T cells from PBMCs. These receptor sequences come from a man aged 18-30 years in good health. Some clones in this sample may be carry-over from other donors' samples. CDR3s include the opening cysteine and the closing phenylalanine or tryptophan. The order of the fields is V gene, clone size, J gene, D gene, CDR3 DNA, CDR3 protein. The D gene is left open where the match is weak. Clone size is given for some rows only: seen once, a few or many times, or a class if the clone is expanded.

v_gene: TRBV6-6
abundance: -
j_gene: TRBJ2-1
d_gene: TRBD2
CDR3nt: TGTGCCAGCAATGGGGGAGGGTTAGCCTACAATGAGCAGTTCTTC
CDR3aa: CASNGGGLAYNEQFF

v_gene: TRBV4-3
abundance: -
j_gene: TRBJ2-3
d_gene: TRBD2
CDR3nt: TGCGCCAGCAGCCAAGATCTGCGCGGGAGTGTAGATACGCAGTATTTT
CDR3aa: CASSQDLRGSVDTQYF

v_gene: TRBV11-2
abundance: -
j_gene: TRBJ1-6
d_gene: -
CDR3nt: TGTGCCAAACAGGTCCCCCACTTT
CDR3aa: CAKQVPHF

v_gene: TRBV6-1
abundance: once
j_gene: TRBJ2-7
d_gene: TRBD1
CDR3nt: TGTGCCAGCAACAGGGGGATCTACGAGCAGTACTTC
CDR3aa: CASNRGIYEQYF

v_gene: TRBV19
abundance: -
j_gene: TRBJ2-7
d_gene: TRBD1
CDR3nt: TGTGCCACCGCGACAGGGGGAGGCCACGAGCAGTACTTC
CDR3aa: CATATGGGHEQYF

v_gene: TRBV5-4
abundance: -
j_gene: TRBJ2-5
d_gene: TRBD1
CDR3nt: TGTGCCAGCACCGACTCACAGGGGGCCAAAGAGACCCAGTACTTC
CDR3aa: CASTDSQGAKETQYF

v_gene: TRBV30
abundance: -
j_gene: TRBJ1-5
d_gene: -
CDR3nt: TGTGCCTGGAGTGTAACTGGGCAGCCCCAGCATTTT
CDR3aa: CAWSVTGQPQHF

v_gene: TRBV28
abundance: -
j_gene: TRBJ2-2
d_gene: -
CDR3nt: TGTGCCAGCATCCAAGGTGGTAAGCTCACCGGGGAGCTGTTTTTT
CDR3aa: CASIQGGKLTGELFF

v_gene: TRBV28
abundance: once
j_gene: TRBJ2-7
d_gene: -
CDR3nt: TGTGCCAGCAGGGTGACCGCGCGAGGGAGTACCTACGAGCAGTACTTC
CDR3aa: CASRVTARGSTYEQYF

v_gene: TRBV10-3
abundance: -
j_gene: TRBJ2-7
d_gene: -
CDR3nt: TGTGCCATCAGTGAGTCGTTCAGGGACTACGAGCAGTACTTC
CDR3aa: CAISESFRDYEQYF

v_gene: TRBV7-9
abundance: -
j_gene: TRBJ2-3
d_gene: -
CDR3nt: TGTGCCAGCAGCTTAGGTCGGGGAAGCACAGATACGCAGTATTTT
CDR3aa: CASSLGRGSTDTQYF

v_gene: TRBV18
abundance: -
j_gene: TRBJ1-1
d_gene: TRBD1
CDR3nt: TGTGCCAGCTCACCACCAAACAGGGGCCGGACTGAAGCTTTCTTT
CDR3aa: CASSPPNRGRTEAFF

v_gene: TRBV6-1
abundance: -
j_gene: TRBJ2-3
d_gene: -
CDR3nt: TGTGCCAGCAGTGACAACACAGATACGCAGTATTTT
CDR3aa: CASSDNTDTQYF

v_gene: TRBV5-6
abundance: -
j_gene: TRBJ2-1
d_gene: -
CDR3nt: TGTGCCAGCAGCTTTCGTTACAATGAGCAGTTCTTC
CDR3aa: CASSFRYNEQFF

v_gene: TRBV28
abundance: -
j_gene: TRBJ2-1
d_gene: -
CDR3nt: TGTGCCAGCAACGTAGAGGGCCGGAACAATGAGCAGTTCTTC
CDR3aa: CASNVEGRNNEQFF

v_gene: TRBV11-3
abundance: -
j_gene: TRBJ1-1
d_gene: -
CDR3nt: TGTGCCAGCAGCACAAACAGTAACACTGAAGCTTTCTTT
CDR3aa: CASSTNSNTEAFF

v_gene: TRBV28
abundance: few
j_gene: TRBJ1-2
d_gene: -
CDR3nt: TGTGCCAGCAGTCGGAACCGGTATGGCTACACCTTC
CDR3aa: CASSRNRYGYTF

v_gene: TRBV28
abundance: -
j_gene: TRBJ2-7
d_gene: -
CDR3nt: TGTGCCAGCAGTTTCTCCCGGGGTAGCGCCTCCTACGAGCAGTACTTC
CDR3aa: CASSFSRGSASYEQYF

v_gene: TRBV5-4
abundance: -
j_gene: TRBJ2-7
d_gene: -
CDR3nt: TGTGCCAGCACCCGTGGAGGAGATGCAGCACTCGAGCAGTACTTC
CDR3aa: CASTRGGDAALEQYF

v_gene: TRBV21-1
abundance: -
j_gene: TRBJ2-5
d_gene: -
CDR3nt: TGTGCCAGCAGCATTGGTGACCCAGAGACCCAGTACTTC
CDR3aa: CASSIGDPETQYF

v_gene: TRBV5-1
abundance: -
j_gene: TRBJ2-5
d_gene: -
CDR3nt: TGCGCCAGCAGCTTGGCCGCGACACCCCAAGAGACCCAGTACTTC
CDR3aa: CASSLAATPQETQYF

v_gene: TRBV28
abundance: -
j_gene: TRBJ2-7
d_gene: TRBD1
CDR3nt: TGTGCCAGCAGTTCAACGGGACAGGCTACCTACGAGCAGTACTTC
CDR3aa: CASSSTGQATYEQYF

v_gene: TRBV2
abundance: -
j_gene: TRBJ2-1
d_gene: -
CDR3nt: TGTGCCAGCAGGCGGCTGCGTGGGAACAATGAGCAGTTCTTC
CDR3aa: CASRRLRGNNEQFF

v_gene: TRBV28
abundance: -
j_gene: TRBJ2-7
d_gene: TRBD2
CDR3nt: TGTGCCAGCAGTTTTACTAGCGGGGATTACGAGCAGTACTTC
CDR3aa: CASSFTSGDYEQYF

v_gene: TRBV9
abundance: -
j_gene: TRBJ1-2
d_gene: TRBD1
CDR3nt: TGTGCCAGCAGCTCTACGGGACAGGCCTATGGCTACACCTTC
CDR3aa: CASSSTGQAYGYTF

v_gene: TRBV11-3
abundance: -
j_gene: TRBJ2-3
d_gene: TRBD2
CDR3nt: TGTGCCAGCAGCTCAGGACTAGCGGGAGAGACAGATACGCAGTATTTT
CDR3aa: CASSSGLAGETDTQYF

v_gene: TRBV10-3
abundance: -
j_gene: TRBJ1-1
d_gene: -
CDR3nt: TGTGCCATCAGTGAGTCGACCTCTGAAGCTTTCTTT
CDR3aa: CAISESTSEAFF

v_gene: TRBV7-9
abundance: -
j_gene: TRBJ1-5
d_gene: TRBD1
CDR3nt: TGTGCCAGCAGCTCGGACAGGGTGAGGAATCAGCCCCAGCATTTT
CDR3aa: CASSSDRVRNQPQHF

v_gene: TRBV18
abundance: -
j_gene: TRBJ2-3
d_gene: TRBD1
CDR3nt: TGTGCCAGCTCACCGCCCGGACAGGGGGCAGATACGCAGTATTTT
CDR3aa: CASSPPGQGADTQYF

v_gene: TRBV18
abundance: -
j_gene: TRBJ1-1
d_gene: -
CDR3nt: TGTGCCAGCTCACCTACCCGCCCGGGCACGAACACTGAAGCTTTCTTT
CDR3aa: CASSPTRPGTNTEAFF

v_gene: TRBV18
abundance: -
j_gene: TRBJ2-5
d_gene: -
CDR3nt: TGTGCCAGCTCACCACGTAGGGCGGATACGGTAGAGACCCAGTACTTC
CDR3aa: CASSPRRADTVETQYF

v_gene: TRBV30
abundance: -
j_gene: TRBJ1-3
d_gene: -
CDR3nt: TGTGCCTGGATCCCTAGGACGCTTTCGATATATTTT
CDR3aa: CAWIPRTLSIYF

v_gene: TRBV7-3
abundance: -
j_gene: TRBJ2-3
d_gene: -
CDR3nt: TGTGCCAGCAGCCCGGACCCCACCACAGATACGCAGTATTTT
CDR3aa: CASSPDPTTDTQYF